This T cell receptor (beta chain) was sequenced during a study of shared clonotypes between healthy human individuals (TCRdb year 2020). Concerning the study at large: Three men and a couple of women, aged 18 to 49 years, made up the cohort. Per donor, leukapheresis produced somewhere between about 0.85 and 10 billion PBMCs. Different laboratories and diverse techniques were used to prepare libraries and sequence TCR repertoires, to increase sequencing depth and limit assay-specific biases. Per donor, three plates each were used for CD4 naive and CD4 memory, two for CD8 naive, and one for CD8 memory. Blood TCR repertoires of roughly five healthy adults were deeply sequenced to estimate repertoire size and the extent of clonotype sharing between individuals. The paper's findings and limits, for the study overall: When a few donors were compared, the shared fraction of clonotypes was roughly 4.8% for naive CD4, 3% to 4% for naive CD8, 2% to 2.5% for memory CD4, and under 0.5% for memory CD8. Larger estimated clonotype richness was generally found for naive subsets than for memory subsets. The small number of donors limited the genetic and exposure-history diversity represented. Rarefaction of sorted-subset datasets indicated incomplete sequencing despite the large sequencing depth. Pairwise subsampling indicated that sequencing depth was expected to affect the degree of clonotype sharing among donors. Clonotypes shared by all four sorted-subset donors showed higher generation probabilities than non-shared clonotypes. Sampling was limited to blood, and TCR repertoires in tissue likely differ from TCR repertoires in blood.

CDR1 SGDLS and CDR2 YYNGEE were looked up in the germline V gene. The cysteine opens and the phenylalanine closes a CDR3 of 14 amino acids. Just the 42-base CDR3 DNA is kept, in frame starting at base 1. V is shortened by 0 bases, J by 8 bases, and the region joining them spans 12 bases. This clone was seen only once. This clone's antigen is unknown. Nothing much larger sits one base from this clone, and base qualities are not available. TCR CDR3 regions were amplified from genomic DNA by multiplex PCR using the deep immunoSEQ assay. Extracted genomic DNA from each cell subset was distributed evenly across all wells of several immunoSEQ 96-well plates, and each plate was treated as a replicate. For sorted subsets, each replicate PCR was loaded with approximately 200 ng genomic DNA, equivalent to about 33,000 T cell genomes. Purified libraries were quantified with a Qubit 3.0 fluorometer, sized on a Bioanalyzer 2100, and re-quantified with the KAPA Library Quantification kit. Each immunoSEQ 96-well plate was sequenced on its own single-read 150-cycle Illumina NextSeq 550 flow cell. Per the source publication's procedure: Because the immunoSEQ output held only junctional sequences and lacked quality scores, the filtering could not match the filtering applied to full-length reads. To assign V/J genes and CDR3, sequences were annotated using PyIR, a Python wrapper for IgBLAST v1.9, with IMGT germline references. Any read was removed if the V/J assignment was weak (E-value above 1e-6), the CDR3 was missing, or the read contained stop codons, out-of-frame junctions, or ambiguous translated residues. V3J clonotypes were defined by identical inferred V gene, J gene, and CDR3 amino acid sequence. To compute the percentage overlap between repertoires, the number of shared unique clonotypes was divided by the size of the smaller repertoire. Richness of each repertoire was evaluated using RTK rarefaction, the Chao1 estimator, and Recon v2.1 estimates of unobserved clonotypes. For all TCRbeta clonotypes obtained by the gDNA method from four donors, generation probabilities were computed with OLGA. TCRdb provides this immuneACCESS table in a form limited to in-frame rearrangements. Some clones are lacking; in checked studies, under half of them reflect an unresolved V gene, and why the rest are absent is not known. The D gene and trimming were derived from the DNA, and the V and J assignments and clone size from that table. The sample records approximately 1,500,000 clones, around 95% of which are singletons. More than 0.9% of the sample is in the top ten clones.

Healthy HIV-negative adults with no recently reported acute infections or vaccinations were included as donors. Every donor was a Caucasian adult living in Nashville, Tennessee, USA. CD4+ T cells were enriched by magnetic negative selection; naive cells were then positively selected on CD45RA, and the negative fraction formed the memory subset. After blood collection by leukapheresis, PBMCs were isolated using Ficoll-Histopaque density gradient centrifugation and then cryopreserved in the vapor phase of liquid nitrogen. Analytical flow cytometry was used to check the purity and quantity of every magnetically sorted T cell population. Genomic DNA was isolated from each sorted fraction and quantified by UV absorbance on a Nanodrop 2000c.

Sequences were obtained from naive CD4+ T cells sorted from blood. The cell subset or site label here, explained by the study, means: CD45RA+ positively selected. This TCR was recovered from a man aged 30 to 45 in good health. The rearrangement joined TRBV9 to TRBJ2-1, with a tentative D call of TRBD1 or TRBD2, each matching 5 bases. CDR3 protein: CASSVGGGADEQFF. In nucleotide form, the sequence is TGTGCCAGCAGCGTAGGTGGGGGAGCCGATGAGCAGTTCTTC.